This TCR beta chain was sequenced in a study of PD-1 blockade in classical Hodgkin lymphoma. Whole-study results and caveats: Reported findings placed baseline TCR diversity lower in newly diagnosed patients (compared with healthy donors). Newly diagnosed patients and complete responders had comparable diversity at baseline. CD4+ but not CD8+ TCR diversity rose significantly by C4D1.

Sequencing was performed with immunoSEQ multiplex PCR; in TCRdb, only in-frame clones are kept and a portion is missing. The table shows 20,000 to 25,000 clones, with 70% to 80% occurring only once. Time point denoted: cycle 4 day 1 (C4D1), after less than 7 weeks of nivolumab. Relapse after autologous stem cell transplantation occurred in every patient, and brentuximab vedotin exposure varied. Classification of best responses gave complete response, partial response or progressive disease. Regarding this clone: No antigen is known for it.

Source: peripheral blood mononuclear cells (PBMCs), taken before the fourth cycle of nivolumab. The receptor's source is a human donor with classical Hodgkin lymphoma.

CDR3: CASSPGGDKDYEQYF. The CDR3 DNA follows: TGTGCCAGCAGTCCCGGGGGGGACAAGGACTACGAGCAGTACTTC. This chain joins TRBV28 and TRBJ2-7; TRBD2 aligns across 8 bases. CDR3 length: 15 amino acids. CDR1 and CDR2 (germline): MDHEN, SYDVKM. V lost 5 bases, J lost 3 bases, and 9 bases stayed unmatched.